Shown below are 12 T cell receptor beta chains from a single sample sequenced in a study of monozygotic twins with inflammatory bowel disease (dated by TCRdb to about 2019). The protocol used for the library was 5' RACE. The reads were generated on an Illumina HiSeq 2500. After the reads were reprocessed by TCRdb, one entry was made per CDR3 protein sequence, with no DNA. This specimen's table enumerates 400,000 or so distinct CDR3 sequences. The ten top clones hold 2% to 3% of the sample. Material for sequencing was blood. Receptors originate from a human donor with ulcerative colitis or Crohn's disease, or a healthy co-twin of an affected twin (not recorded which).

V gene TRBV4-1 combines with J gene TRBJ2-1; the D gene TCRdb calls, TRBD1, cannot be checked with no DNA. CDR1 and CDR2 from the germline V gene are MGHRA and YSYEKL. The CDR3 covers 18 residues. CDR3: CASSQDPVFGGSYNEQFF.

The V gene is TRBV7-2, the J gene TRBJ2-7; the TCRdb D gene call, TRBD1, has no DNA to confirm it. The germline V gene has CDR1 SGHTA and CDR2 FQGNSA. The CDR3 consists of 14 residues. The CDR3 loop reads CASSFDPGAYEQYF.

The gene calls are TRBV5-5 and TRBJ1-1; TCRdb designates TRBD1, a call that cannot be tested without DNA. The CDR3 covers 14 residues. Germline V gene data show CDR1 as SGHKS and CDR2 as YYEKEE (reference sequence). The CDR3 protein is CASSITGASTEAFF.

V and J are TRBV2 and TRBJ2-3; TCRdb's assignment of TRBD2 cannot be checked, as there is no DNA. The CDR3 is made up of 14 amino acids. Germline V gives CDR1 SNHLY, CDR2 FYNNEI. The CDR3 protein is CASKSGRAVDTQYF.

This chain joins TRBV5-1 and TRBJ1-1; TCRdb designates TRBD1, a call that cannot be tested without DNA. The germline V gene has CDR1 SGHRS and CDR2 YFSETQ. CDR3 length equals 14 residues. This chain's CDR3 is CASSLGGARTEAFF.

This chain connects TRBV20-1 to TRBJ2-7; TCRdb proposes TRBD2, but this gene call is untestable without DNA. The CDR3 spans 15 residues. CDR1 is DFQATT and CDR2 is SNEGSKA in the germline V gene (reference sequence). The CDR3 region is CSASAGLAGSYEQYF.

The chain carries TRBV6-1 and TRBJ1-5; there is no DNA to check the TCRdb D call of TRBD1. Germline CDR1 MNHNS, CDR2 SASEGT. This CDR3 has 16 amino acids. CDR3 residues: CASSRKARDTNQPQHF.

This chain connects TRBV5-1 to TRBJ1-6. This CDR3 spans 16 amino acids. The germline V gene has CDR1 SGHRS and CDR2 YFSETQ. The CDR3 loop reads CASSLDPGPFPTPLHF.

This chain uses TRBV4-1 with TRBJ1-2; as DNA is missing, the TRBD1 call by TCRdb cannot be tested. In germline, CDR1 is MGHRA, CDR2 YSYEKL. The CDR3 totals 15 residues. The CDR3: CASSHRGQGPDGYTF.

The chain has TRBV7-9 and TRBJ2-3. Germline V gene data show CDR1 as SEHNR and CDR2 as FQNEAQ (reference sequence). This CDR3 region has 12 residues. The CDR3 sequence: CASLEATDTQYF.

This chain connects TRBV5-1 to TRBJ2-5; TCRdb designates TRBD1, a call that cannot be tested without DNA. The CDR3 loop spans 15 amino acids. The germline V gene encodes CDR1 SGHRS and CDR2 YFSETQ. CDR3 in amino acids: CASSSRTGGMQTQYF.

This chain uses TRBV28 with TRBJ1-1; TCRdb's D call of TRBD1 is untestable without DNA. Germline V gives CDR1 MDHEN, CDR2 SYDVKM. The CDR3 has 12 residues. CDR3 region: CASSPPATEAFF.